The 2 T cell receptor beta chains below were found in one sample sequenced in a study of metastatic and nonmetastatic thyroid tumors. TCRdb reassembled clones from the PCR reads with MiXCR. The table shows roughly 3,800 clones, with 35% to 45% occurring only once. Patients underwent thyroid surgery, and none had received any treatment before it. Sequencing was done on a sample of adjacent normal tissue. Receptors were obtained from a male donor with papillary thyroid cancer or a benign thyroid nodule (not recorded which). Some clones in this sample may be carry-over from other donors' samples.

This chain joins TRBV6-1 and TRBJ1-1; tentatively, D is TRBD1 (5 bases). V lost 6 bases and J 1 base, leaving 12 bases between the germline ends. Germline lookup yields CDR1 MNHNS and CDR2 SASEGT. The CDR3 is 14 residues long. CDR3 protein: CASRTPGGNTEAFF. CDR3 coding DNA: TGTGCCAGCAGAACCCCCGGGGGGAACACTGAAGCTTTCTTT.

This rearrangement joins TRBV3-1 to TRBJ1-5, with TRBD1 as a possible D gene (6 bases). CDR3 length: 16 residues. Per germline, CDR1 LGHDT and CDR2 YNNKEL (reference sequence). V lost 0 bases, J lost 7 bases, and 16 bases lay in between. The CDR3: CASSQDFGRGGQPQHF. The CDR3, as DNA: TGTGCCAGCAGCCAAGATTTTGGCAGGGGAGGCCAGCCCCAGCATTTT. Combining the CDR3 with reference TRBV3-1 and TRBJ1-5 gives the whole variable domain DTAVSQTPKYLVTQMGNDKSIKCEQNLGHDTMYWYKQDSKKFLKIMFSYNNKELIINETVPNRFSPKSPDKAHLNLHINSLELGDSAVYFCASSQDFGRGGQPQHFGDGTRLSIL.